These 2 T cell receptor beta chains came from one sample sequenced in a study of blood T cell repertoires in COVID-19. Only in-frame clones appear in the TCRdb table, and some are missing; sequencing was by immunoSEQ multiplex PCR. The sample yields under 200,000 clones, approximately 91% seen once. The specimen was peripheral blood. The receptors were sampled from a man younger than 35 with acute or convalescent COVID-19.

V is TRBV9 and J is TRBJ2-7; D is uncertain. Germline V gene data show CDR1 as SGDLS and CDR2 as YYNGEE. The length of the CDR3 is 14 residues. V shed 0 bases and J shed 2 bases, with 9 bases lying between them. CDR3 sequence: CASSVGSKPYEQYF. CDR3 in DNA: TGTGCCAGCAGCGTAGGGTCTAAACCCTACGAGCAGTACTTC. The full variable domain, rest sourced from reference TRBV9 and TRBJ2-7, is DSGVTQTPKHLITATGQRVTLRCSPRSGDLSVYWYQQSLDQGLQFLIQYYNGEERAKGNILERFSAQQFPDLHSELNLSSLELGDSALYFCASSVGSKPYEQYFGPGTRLTVT.

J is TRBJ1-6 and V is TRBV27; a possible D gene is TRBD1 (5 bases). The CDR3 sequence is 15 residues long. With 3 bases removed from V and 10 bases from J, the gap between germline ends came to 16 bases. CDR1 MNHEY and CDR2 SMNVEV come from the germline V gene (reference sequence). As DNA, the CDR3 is TGTGCCAGCAGTTTTGGGGGGGGAGGGCTCTCACCCCTCCACTTT. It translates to CASSFGGGGLSPLHF.